This T cell receptor (beta chain) is from a study of blood T cell repertoires in COVID-19. Study details: COVID-19 samples, acute and convalescent, were from the United States, Italy and Spain.

V shed 2 bases, J shed 6 bases, and the junction held 10 bases outside the gene matches. This CDR3 region has 15 residues. Looked up from germline, CDR1 is MNHEY and CDR2 is SVGAGI. Seattle enrolled patients during active infection and tracked them longitudinally. Under the authors' procedure: From reference gene primer amplification, estimates of nucleated cell counts were derived. Produced via immunoSEQ multiplex PCR; TCRdb's table is partial and in-frame only. The V and J calls and clone size are taken from that table; D and trimming were inferred from the DNA. Among 450,000 or so clones, 75% to 90% were seen once, and the ten largest hold around 0.9%.

The specimen sequenced was peripheral blood. J is TRBJ2-7 and V is TRBV6-5; 7 bases line up with TRBD1. This TCR derives from a man aged 18 to 30 with COVID-19, enrolled during active disease. The CDR3 is CASSYDAGTASEQYF. For the CDR3, the DNA is TGTGCCAGCAGTTACGACGCCGGGACAGCCTCCGAGCAGTACTTC.